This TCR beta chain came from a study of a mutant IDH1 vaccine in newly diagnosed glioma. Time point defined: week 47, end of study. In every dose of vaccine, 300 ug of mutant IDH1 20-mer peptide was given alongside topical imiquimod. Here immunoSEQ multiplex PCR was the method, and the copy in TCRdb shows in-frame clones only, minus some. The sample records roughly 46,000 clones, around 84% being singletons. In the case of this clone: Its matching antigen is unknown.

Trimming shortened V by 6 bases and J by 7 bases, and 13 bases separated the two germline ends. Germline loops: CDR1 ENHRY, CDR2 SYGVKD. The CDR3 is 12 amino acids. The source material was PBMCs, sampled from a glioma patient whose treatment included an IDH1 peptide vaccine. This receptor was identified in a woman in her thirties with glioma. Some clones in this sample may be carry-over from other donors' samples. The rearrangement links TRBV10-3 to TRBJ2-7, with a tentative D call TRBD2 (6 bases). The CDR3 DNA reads TGTGCCATCAGGACCCCGGGGGTAGAGCAGTACTTC. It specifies CAIRTPGVEQYF.